This T cell receptor (beta chain) is from a study of OX40 agonist ivuxolimab in advanced cancers. Overall study context: A partial response was reached by three patients: one with hepatocellular carcinoma and two with cutaneous melanoma. Study results and caveats: Relative to CD4+, CD8+ T cells held more expanded clones on average.

Trimming at V came to 3 bases and at J to 6 bases, leaving 4 bases not matched to a gene. Germline V CDR1 and CDR2: SGHTA, FQGNSA. There are 14 residues in the CDR3. A remark on this clone: Its specificity is not known.

Assay: immunoSEQ multiplex PCR; the TCRdb copy retains only in-frame clones and omits some. The repertoire has about 90,000 clones, approximately 91% of them found once; the top ten carry 0.33%. The receptor comes from an adult with an advanced solid tumor such as melanoma, head and neck, liver or kidney cancer. The rearrangement joins TRBV7-2 to TRBJ2-7; 11 bases match TRBD1. This specimen was CD4+ or CD8+ T cells sorted from blood, taken in a trial of the OX40 agonist ivuxolimab. CDR3: CASSLRGQGAEQYF. In DNA form, the CDR3 reads TGTGCCAGCAGCTTGCGAGGACAGGGGGCCGAGCAGTACTTC. Full variable domain (remainder filled in from reference TRBV7-2 and TRBJ2-7): GAGVSQSPSNKVTEKGKDVELRCDPISGHTALYWYRQSLGQGLEFLIYFQGNSAPDKSGLPSDRFSAERTGGSVSTLTIQRTQQEDSAVYLCASSLRGQGAEQYFGPGTRLTVT.